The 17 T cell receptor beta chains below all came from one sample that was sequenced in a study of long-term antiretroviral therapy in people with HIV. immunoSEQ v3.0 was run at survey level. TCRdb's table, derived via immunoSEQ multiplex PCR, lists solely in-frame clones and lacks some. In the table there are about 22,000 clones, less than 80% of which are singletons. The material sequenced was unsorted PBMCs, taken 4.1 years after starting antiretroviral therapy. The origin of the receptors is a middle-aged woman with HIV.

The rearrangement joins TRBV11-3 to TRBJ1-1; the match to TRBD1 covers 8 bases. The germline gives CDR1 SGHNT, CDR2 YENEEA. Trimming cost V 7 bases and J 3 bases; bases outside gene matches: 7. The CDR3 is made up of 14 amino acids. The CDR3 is CASTQDRADTEAFF. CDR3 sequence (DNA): TGTGCCAGCACCCAGGACAGGGCGGACACTGAAGCTTTCTTT.

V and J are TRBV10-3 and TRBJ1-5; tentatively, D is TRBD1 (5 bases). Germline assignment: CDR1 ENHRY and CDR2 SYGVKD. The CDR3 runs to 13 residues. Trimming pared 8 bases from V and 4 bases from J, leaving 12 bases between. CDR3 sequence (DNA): TGTGCCATCGCGGCAGGGTGGAATCAGCCCCAGCATTTT. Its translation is CAIAAGWNQPQHF.

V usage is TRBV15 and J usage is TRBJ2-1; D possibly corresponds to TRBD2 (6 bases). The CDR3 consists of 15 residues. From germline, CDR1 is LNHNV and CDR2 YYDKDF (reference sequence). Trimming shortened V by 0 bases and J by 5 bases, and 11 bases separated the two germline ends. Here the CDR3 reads CATSRDRAGNNEQFF. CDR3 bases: TGTGCCACCAGCAGAGATAGGGCGGGAAACAATGAGCAGTTCTTC.

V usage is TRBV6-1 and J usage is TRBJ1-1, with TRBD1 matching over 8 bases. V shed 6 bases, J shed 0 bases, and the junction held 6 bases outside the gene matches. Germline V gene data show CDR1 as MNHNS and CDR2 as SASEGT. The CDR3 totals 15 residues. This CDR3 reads CASRDRADLNTEAFF. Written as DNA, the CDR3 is TGTGCCAGCAGGGACAGGGCGGACCTGAACACTGAAGCTTTCTTT.

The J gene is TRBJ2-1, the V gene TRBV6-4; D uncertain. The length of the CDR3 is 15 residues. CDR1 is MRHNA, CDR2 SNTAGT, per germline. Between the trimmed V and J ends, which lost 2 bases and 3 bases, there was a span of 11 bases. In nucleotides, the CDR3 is TGTGCCAGCAGTGACACATCGCGGAACTACAATGAGCAGTTCTTC. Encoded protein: CASSDTSRNYNEQFF.

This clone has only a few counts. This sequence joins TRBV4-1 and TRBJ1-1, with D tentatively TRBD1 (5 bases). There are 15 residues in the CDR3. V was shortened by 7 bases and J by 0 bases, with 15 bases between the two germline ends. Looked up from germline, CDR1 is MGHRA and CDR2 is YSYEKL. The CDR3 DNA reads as TGCGCCAGCACTCAAGGGGCAGGCCTGAACACTGAAGCTTTCTTT. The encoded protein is CASTQGAGLNTEAFF.

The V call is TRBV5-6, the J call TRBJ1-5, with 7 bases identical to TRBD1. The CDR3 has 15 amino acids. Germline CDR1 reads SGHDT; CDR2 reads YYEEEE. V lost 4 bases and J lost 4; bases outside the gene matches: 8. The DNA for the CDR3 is TGTGCCAGCAGCGTAAATACAGGGGAAAATCAGCCCCAGCATTTT. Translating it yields CASSVNTGENQPQHF.

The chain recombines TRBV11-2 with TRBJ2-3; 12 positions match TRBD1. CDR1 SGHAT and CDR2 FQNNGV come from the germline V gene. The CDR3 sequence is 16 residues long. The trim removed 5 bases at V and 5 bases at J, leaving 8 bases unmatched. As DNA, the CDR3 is TGTGCCAGCAGCCAAGGGACAGGGGGCTTAGGAGATACGCAGTATTTT. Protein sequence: CASSQGTGGLGDTQYF.

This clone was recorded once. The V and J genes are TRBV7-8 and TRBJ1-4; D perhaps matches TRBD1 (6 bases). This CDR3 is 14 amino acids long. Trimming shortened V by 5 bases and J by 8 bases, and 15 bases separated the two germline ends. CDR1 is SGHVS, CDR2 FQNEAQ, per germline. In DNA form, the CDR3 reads TGTGCCAGCAGCCCACAGGGCCCCTACGAAAAACTGTTTTTT. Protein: CASSPQGPYEKLFF.

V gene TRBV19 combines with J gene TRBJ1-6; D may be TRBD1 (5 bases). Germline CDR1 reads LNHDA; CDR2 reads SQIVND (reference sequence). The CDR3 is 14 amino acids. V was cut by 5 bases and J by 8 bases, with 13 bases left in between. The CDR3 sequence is CASSGTQGYSPLHF. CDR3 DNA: TGTGCCAGTAGTGGTACCCAGGGCTATTCACCCCTCCACTTT.

In nucleotides, the CDR3 is TGTGCCAGCAGCTCTTTTTCGACAGGGCCCTATGGCTACACCTTC. Encoded protein: CASSSFSTGPYGYTF. V usage is TRBV5-4 and J usage is TRBJ1-2; TRBD1 matches at 7 bases. CDR1 SGHNT and CDR2 YYREEE come from the germline V gene (reference sequence). The junction had 9 bases not matched to a gene; V was cut back by 3 bases and J by 4 bases. CDR3 size: 15 residues.

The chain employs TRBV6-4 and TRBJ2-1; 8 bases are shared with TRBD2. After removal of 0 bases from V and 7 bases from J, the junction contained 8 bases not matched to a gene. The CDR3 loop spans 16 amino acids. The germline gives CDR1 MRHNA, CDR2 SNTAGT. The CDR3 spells CASSDSGLAGRNEQFF. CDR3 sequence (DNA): TGTGCCAGCAGTGACTCGGGGTTAGCGGGAAGAAATGAGCAGTTCTTC.

CDR3 region: CASSKEEHTNSGANVLTF. The CDR3 region has the DNA TGTGCCAGCAGCAAAGAAGAACATACGAACTCTGGGGCCAACGTCCTGACTTTC. The chain combines TRBV21-1 with TRBJ2-6; the table calls TRBD1, which could not be checked here. TRBV21-1 is a known pseudogene. This CDR3 region has 18 residues.

CDR3 sequence (DNA): TGCGCCAGCAGCTTGGAAACAGAGGGTTCACCCCTCCACTTT. Translating it yields CASSLETEGSPLHF. The rearrangement joins TRBV5-1 to TRBJ1-6; D is unresolved. From germline, CDR1 is SGHRS and CDR2 YFSETQ. The CDR3 consists of 14 residues. Between the trimmed V and J ends, which lost 0 bases and 9 bases, there was a span of 10 bases.

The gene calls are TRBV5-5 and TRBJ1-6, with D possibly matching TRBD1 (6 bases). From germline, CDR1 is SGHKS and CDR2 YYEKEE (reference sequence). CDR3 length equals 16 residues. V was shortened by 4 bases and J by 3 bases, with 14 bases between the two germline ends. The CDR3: CASSGRTAIYNSPLHF. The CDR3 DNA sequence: TGTGCCAGCAGCGGGCGGACAGCTATCTATAATTCACCCCTCCACTTT.

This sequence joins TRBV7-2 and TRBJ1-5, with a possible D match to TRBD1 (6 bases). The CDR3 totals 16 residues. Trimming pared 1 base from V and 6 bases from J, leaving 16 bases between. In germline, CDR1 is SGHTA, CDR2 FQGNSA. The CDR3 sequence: CASSLGGQGYRQPQHF. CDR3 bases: TGTGCCAGCAGCTTAGGGGGGCAGGGGTATCGTCAGCCCCAGCATTTT.

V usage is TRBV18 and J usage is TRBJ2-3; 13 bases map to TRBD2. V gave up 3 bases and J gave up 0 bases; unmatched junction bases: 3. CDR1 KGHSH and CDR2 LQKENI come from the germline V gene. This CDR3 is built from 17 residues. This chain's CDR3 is CASSPGLAGHSTDTQYF. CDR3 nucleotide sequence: TGTGCCAGCTCACCGGGACTAGCGGGGCATAGCACAGATACGCAGTATTTT. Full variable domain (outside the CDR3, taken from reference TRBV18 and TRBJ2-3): NAGVMQNPRHLVRRRGQEARLRCSPMKGHSHVYWYRQLPEEGLKFMVYLQKENIIDESGMPKERFSAEFPKEGPSILRIQQVVRGDSAAYFCASSPGLAGHSTDTQYFGPGTRLTVL.